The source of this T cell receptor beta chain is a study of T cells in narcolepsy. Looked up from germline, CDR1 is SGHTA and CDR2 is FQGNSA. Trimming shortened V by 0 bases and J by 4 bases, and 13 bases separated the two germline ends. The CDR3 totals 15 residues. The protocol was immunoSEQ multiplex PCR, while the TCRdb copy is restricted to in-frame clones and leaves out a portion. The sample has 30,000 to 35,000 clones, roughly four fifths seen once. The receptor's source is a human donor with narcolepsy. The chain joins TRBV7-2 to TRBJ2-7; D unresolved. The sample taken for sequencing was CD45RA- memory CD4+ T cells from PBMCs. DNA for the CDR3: TGTGCCAGCAGCTTAGCATCCCAGGCCGGGTACGAGCAGTACTTC. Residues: CASSLASQAGYEQYF. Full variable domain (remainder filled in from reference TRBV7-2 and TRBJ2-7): GAGVSQSPSNKVTEKGKDVELRCDPISGHTALYWYRQSLGQGLEFLIYFQGNSAPDKSGLPSDRFSAERTGGSVSTLTIQRTQQEDSAVYLCASSLASQAGYEQYFGPGTRLTVT.